The 6 T cell receptor beta chains below all came from one sample that was sequenced in a study of glioma-infiltrating T cells. Amplification of TCR alpha and beta CDR3 regions from RNA used iRepertoire nested multiplex PCR. MiXCR, applied by TCRdb to the multiplex PCR reads, yields one record per CDR3 protein. Seen here are roughly 100,000 distinct CDR3 sequences, 29% observed once, and the top ten hold about 40%. Sequenced sample: glioma tissue, nonneoplastic brain tissue, or PBMCs (not recorded which). These receptors originate from a human donor with low-grade glioma or glioblastoma, undergoing nonglioma brain surgery, or in good health (not recorded which).

This clonotype was found many times. The genes are TRBV6-1 and TRBJ2-7, with D possibly TRBD1 on 5 matching bases. V was cut by 4 bases and J by 5 bases, with 18 bases left in between. Germline assignment: CDR1 MNHNS and CDR2 SASEGT. The CDR3 length is 15 residues. The CDR3: CASSARRGAWDEQYF. CDR3 coding DNA: TGTGCCAGCAGTGCCCGCCGTGGGGCCTGGGACGAGCAGTACTTC.

This clonotype has only a few counts. The rearrangement uses TRBV5-4 and TRBJ2-1, with unresolved D. Germline V gives CDR1 SGHNT, CDR2 YYREEE (reference sequence). The CDR3 has 13 residues. V lost 4 bases to trimming and J lost 7 bases, with 12 bases between them. CDR3 nucleotide sequence: TGTGCCAGCAGCCCGGTAAGGGAAAATGAGCAGTTCTTC. As protein: CASSPVRENEQFF. Variable domain in full (rest from reference TRBV5-4 and TRBJ2-1): ETGVTQSPTHLIKTRGQQVTLRCSSQSGHNTVSWYQQALGQGPQFIFQYYREEENGRGNFPPRFSGLQFPNYSSELNVNALELDDSALYLCASSPVRENEQFFGPGTRLTVL.

This clonotype was counted ten times or more. The rearrangement uses TRBV20-1 and TRBJ1-1; 10 bases match TRBD1. The CDR3 is 19 amino acids. Germline V CDR1 and CDR2: DFQATT, SNEGSKA (reference sequence). The trim removed 4 bases at V and 3 bases at J, leaving 20 bases unmatched. Here the CDR3 DNA reads TGCAGTGCTATTAATTCGAAGTGGGTAGACAGGGGGCTATACACTGAAGCTTTCTTT. It codes for CSAINSKWVDRGLYTEAFF.

In this sample, this clonotype turned up once. The rearrangement links TRBV12-3 or TRBV12-4 to TRBJ1-1, with D possibly TRBD1 on 5 matching bases. The CDR3 sequence is 14 residues long. The germline V and J ends were trimmed by 5 bases and 6 bases, with 16 bases remaining between them. DNA for the CDR3: TGTGCCAGCAGTCTTAACAGGCTGCTGGCTGAAGCTTTCTTT. Translating it yields CASSLNRLLAEAFF.

This sequence joins TRBV5-1 and TRBJ1-5; D call uncertain. The germline V gene has CDR1 SGHRS and CDR2 YFSETQ. The V gene lost 9 bases and the J gene lost 3 bases, with 13 bases spanning the gap. The CDR3 is made up of 13 amino acids. The CDR3 DNA reads as TGCGCCACCATGAAGACGGACAATCAGCCCCAGCATTTT. Amino acid sequence: CATMKTDNQPQHF.

This clonotype showed up many times. This rearrangement joins TRBV7-3 to TRBJ1-1; D remains unclear. From germline, CDR1 is SGHTA and CDR2 FQGTGA. V shed 1 base and J shed 1 base, with 7 bases lying between them. CDR3 length: 14 amino acids. CDR3 sequence (DNA): TGTGCCAGCAGCTTAAGCAACCAGAACACTGAAGCTTTCTTT. Translated, it gives CASSLSNQNTEAFF.